This entry lists 29 T cell receptor beta chains sequenced from one sample in a study of cytomegalovirus exposure and HLA in healthy donors. PCR was performed using 60 Vbeta and 13 Jbeta primers. Profiled with immunoSEQ multiplex PCR; TCRdb holds only in-frame clones, not every one. The sample lists roughly 160,000 clones; 60% to 80% were seen once. Sequenced sample: PBMCs. Source of these receptors: a man aged 50 to 60 in good health and CMV-seropositive.

The CDR3 is CASSPGGRMVEQYF. CDR3 nucleotides: TGTGCCAGCTCACCAGGGGGCAGAATGGTCGAGCAGTACTTC. The rearrangement uses TRBV18 and TRBJ2-7; D may be TRBD1 (6 bases). CDR3 length: 14 residues. V lost 2 bases to trimming and J lost 6 bases, with 14 bases between them. CDR1 is KGHSH and CDR2 is LQKENI in the germline V gene.

V and J are TRBV7-9 and TRBJ1-1, with 7 bases identical to TRBD1. The germline gives CDR1 SEHNR, CDR2 FQNEAQ (reference sequence). Trimming removed 4 bases from V and 1 base from J; junction bases left unmatched: 9. The CDR3 consists of 16 residues. Here the CDR3 DNA reads TGTGCCAGCAGCTCGTACGCCCGGGACAGGAACACTGAAGCTTTCTTT. Amino acids: CASSSYARDRNTEAFF.

The genes are TRBV19 and TRBJ2-7; possible D gene TRBD1, 5 bases. From germline, CDR1 is LNHDA and CDR2 SQIVND (reference sequence). V lost 9 bases to trimming and J lost 0 bases, with 12 bases between them. The CDR3 has 13 residues. This chain's CDR3 is CASTGRSSYEQYV. The CDR3 DNA is TGTGCCAGCACAGGTCGGAGCTCCTACGAGCAGTACGTC.

V gene TRBV27 combines with J gene TRBJ2-7, with 10 bases aligning to TRBD1. Looked up from germline, CDR1 is MNHEY and CDR2 is SMNVEV (reference sequence). Unmatched junction bases numbered 9, after V lost 4 bases and J lost 6 bases. CDR3 length equals 15 residues. DNA for the CDR3: TGTGCCAGCAGTTCCTTGGGGACAGGGGAACGCGAGCAGTACTTC. Translating gives CASSSLGTGEREQYF.

The chain employs TRBV28 and TRBJ1-5; 9 bases map to TRBD1. The V gene's germline CDR1 is MDHEN and CDR2 SYDVKM. The CDR3 sequence is 16 residues long. V lost 7 bases to trimming and J lost 1 base; unmatched junction nucleotides: 8. CDR3 sequence (DNA): TGTGCCAGCATGGTAGGACAGGGGTTGAGCAATCAGCCCCAGCATTTT. It yields the protein CASMVGQGLSNQPQHF.

V usage is TRBV19 and J usage is TRBJ1-5; TRBD1 matches at 8 bases. Germline V gene lookup returns CDR1 LNHDA and CDR2 SQIVND (reference sequence). J was trimmed by 7 bases and V by 0 bases; bases with no gene match: 5. This CDR3 comprises 15 residues. CDR3 in amino acids: CASSIEQGGGQPQHF. The CDR3, as DNA: TGTGCCAGTAGTATAGAACAGGGGGGCGGGCAGCCCCAGCATTTT.

The chain combines TRBV30 with TRBJ1-2, with 9 bases identical to TRBD1. Germline V gives CDR1 GTSNPN, CDR2 SVGIG (reference sequence). V was clipped by 5 bases and J by 5 bases; unmatched bases: 6. This CDR3 contains 13 residues. The CDR3 here is CAWAWTGEYGYTF. As DNA, the CDR3 is TGTGCCTGGGCCTGGACAGGGGAGTATGGCTACACCTTC.

This sequence joins TRBV2 and TRBJ2-3, with 9 positions matching TRBD1. V gave up 5 bases and J gave up 1 base; unmatched junction bases: 4. The CDR3 spans 15 residues. From germline, CDR1 is SNHLY and CDR2 FYNNEI. CDR3 sequence reads: CASSTTGGGTDTQYF. In DNA, the CDR3 is TGTGCCAGCAGTACTACAGGGGGCGGCACAGATACGCAGTATTTT. The variable domain in full, completed from reference TRBV2 and TRBJ2-3, reads EPEVTQTPSHQVTQMGQEVILRCVPISNHLYFYWYRQILGQKVEFLVSFYNNEISEKSEIFDDQFSVERPDGSNFTLKIRSTKLEDSAMYFCASSTTGGGTDTQYFGPGTRLTVL.

The chain combines TRBV27 with TRBJ2-7; weak D call: TRBD2 (7 bases). This CDR3 spans 12 amino acids. Trimming took 4 bases from V and 12 from J, leaving 16 bases between them. CDR1 and CDR2 (germline): MNHEY, SMNVEV (reference sequence). The DNA of the CDR3 is TGTGCCAGCAGTTCAGGCGGGGGCCCTCCGTACGTC. It translates to CASSSGGGPPYV.

The chain links TRBV15 to TRBJ2-1; a weak D match, TRBD2 (5 bases). Trimming cost V 0 bases and J 4 bases, with 13 bases left between them. Germline loops: CDR1 LNHNV, CDR2 YYDKDF (reference sequence). There are 16 residues in the CDR3. CDR3 sequence (DNA): TGTGCCACCAGCAGAGATGCGGGCCAGCTTTACAATGAGCAGTTCTTC. This sequence encodes CATSRDAGQLYNEQFF.

The V and J genes are TRBV6-6 and TRBJ1-5; 9 nucleotides align to TRBD1. CDR1 MNHNY and CDR2 SVGAGI come from the germline V gene (reference sequence). CDR3 length equals 15 residues. Trimming cost V 5 bases and J 2 bases; bases outside gene matches: 4. Here the CDR3 reads CASSRDRAGNQPQHF. In DNA form, the CDR3 reads TGTGCCAGCAGTCGGGACAGGGCGGGCAATCAGCCCCAGCATTTT.

The rearrangement uses TRBV10-2 and TRBJ2-5, with D unresolved. With 3 bases removed from V and 1 base from J, the gap between germline ends came to 9 bases. Germline CDR1 and CDR2: WSHSY and SAAADI. CDR3 size: 14 residues. The CDR3 nucleotides are TGCGCCAGCAGTGATCCCCCCCTCCAAGAGACCCAGTACTTC. Its protein is CASSDPPLQETQYF.

This clone showed up just once. The chain recombines TRBV10-3 with TRBJ1-2; 10 bases agree with TRBD1. Germline V gene lookup returns CDR1 ENHRY and CDR2 SYGVKD. CDR3 length: 14 amino acids. The V gene end was trimmed by 3 bases and the J gene end by 3 bases; junction bases not matched to a gene: 1. CDR3 residues: CAISEGTGDYGYTF. The CDR3 nucleotides are TGTGCCATCAGTGAAGGGACAGGGGACTATGGCTACACCTTC.

The rearrangement links TRBV9 to TRBJ2-1, with 7 bases identical to TRBD1. The CDR3 is 14 amino acids. Germline V gene lookup returns CDR1 SGDLS and CDR2 YYNGEE. The V segment lost 1 base and the J segment 5 bases; nucleotides outside the gene matches: 3. The CDR3 reads CASSVRQGDNEQFF. The CDR3 region has the DNA TGTGCCAGCAGCGTACGACAGGGAGACAATGAGCAGTTCTTC.

This chain links TRBV5-5 with TRBJ2-3, with 12 bases fitting TRBD1. In germline, CDR1 is SGHKS, CDR2 YYEKEE (reference sequence). The CDR3 runs 17 residues. The V gene end was trimmed by 4 bases and the J gene end by 6 bases; junction bases not matched to a gene: 12. The CDR3 loop is CASSPGHRDRGRDTQYF. The DNA of the CDR3 is TGTGCCAGCAGCCCAGGCCACCGGGACAGGGGGCGTGATACGCAGTATTTT. Full variable domain (remainder filled in from reference TRBV5-5 and TRBJ2-3): DAGVTQSPTHLIKTRGQQVTLRCSPISGHKSVSWYQQVLGQGPQFIFQYYEKEERGRGNFPDRFSARQFPNYSSELNVNALLLGDSALYLCASSPGHRDRGRDTQYFGPGTRLTVL.

This chain joins TRBV7-2 and TRBJ2-1, with 7 bases fitting TRBD1. The CDR3 is 14 residues long. CDR1 SGHTA and CDR2 FQGNSA come from the germline V gene. The junction had 4 bases not matched to a gene; V was cut back by 3 bases and J by 5 bases. This chain's CDR3 is CASSFDRANNEQFF. The DNA of the CDR3 is TGTGCCAGCAGCTTTGACAGGGCGAACAATGAGCAGTTCTTC.

The genes are TRBV19 and TRBJ2-7; 7 nucleotides align to TRBD1. CDR3 length: 15 amino acids. Per the germline V gene, CDR1 is LNHDA and CDR2 is SQIVND (reference sequence). V trimming: 3 bases; J trimming: 0 bases; junction bases outside the gene matches: 5. Here the CDR3 reads CASSISGTVSYEQYF. As DNA, the CDR3 is TGTGCCAGTAGTATCTCCGGGACAGTCTCCTACGAGCAGTACTTC.

This chain joins TRBV7-2 and TRBJ2-5; 12 bases match TRBD2. The CDR3 contains 16 residues. Germline-derived CDR1 and CDR2 are SGHTA and FQGNSA. The ends lost 4 bases at V and 2 bases at J; junction bases unmatched: 5. CDR3 sequence: CASSSTSGGYQETQYF. The CDR3 DNA reads as TGTGCCAGCAGCTCTACTAGCGGGGGGTATCAAGAGACCCAGTACTTC.

The CDR3 is CASSSRLAGNFYTQYF. The CDR3 DNA follows: TGTGCCAGCAGTTCGCGACTAGCGGGGAACTTTTATACGCAGTATTTT. The V call is TRBV28, the J call TRBJ2-3; 11 nucleotides line up with TRBD2. The CDR3 runs to 16 residues. CDR1 MDHEN and CDR2 SYDVKM come from the germline V gene. V lost 4 bases to trimming and J lost 7 bases; unmatched junction nucleotides: 10.

The chain couples TRBV6-6 to TRBJ2-3; TRBD1 matches 8 bases. The length of the CDR3 is 15 residues. The germline V gene encodes CDR1 MNHNY and CDR2 SVGAGI (reference sequence). After removal of 5 bases from V and 1 base from J, the junction contained 5 bases not matched to a gene. The CDR3 sequence: CASSVTGDRTDTQYF. As DNA, the CDR3 is TGTGCCAGCAGTGTGACAGGGGATCGCACAGATACGCAGTATTTT.

J is TRBJ2-2 and V is TRBV13; 9 bases line up with TRBD1. J gave up 1 base and V 8 bases, and 5 bases lay outside the gene matches. Germline values: CDR1 PRHDT, CDR2 FYEKMQ (reference sequence). The CDR3 has 15 residues. The CDR3, as DNA: TGTGCCAGCCAAGACAGGGGGTTGAACACCGGGGAGCTGTTTTTT. Encoded protein: CASQDRGLNTGELFF.

The J gene is TRBJ1-2, the V gene TRBV29-1, with D perhaps matching TRBD1 (5 bases). CDR1 and CDR2 from the germline V gene are SQVTM and ANQGSEA. V dropped 0 bases and J dropped 2 bases, with 10 bases sitting between them. The CDR3 sequence is 14 residues long. The CDR3 sequence is CSVEDPRANYGYTF. CDR3 bases: TGCAGCGTTGAAGACCCCAGGGCAAACTATGGCTACACCTTC.

In its sample, this clone was seen once. The J gene is TRBJ2-5, the V gene TRBV28; D might be TRBD1 (7 bases). V lost 7 bases, J lost 5 bases, and 20 bases lay in between. CDR3 length: 15 residues. The germline CDR1 and CDR2 sequences are MDHEN and SYDVKM. The CDR3 DNA reads TGTGCCAGCACTCCAGGGGGGACAGCAGGGGAGACCCAGTACTTC. Its translation: CASTPGGTAGETQYF.

The chain combines TRBV9 with TRBJ2-2; TRBD2 agrees at 10 bases. The germline CDR1 and CDR2 sequences are SGDLS and YYNGEE. With 0 bases clipped from V and 7 bases from J, the junction kept 3 bases outside the gene matches. The CDR3 has 15 amino acids. The CDR3 DNA is TGTGCCAGCAGCGTAGTGGCTAGCGGGGGCGGGGAGCTGTTTTTT. Translated, it gives CASSVVASGGGELFF.

The chain joins TRBV27 to TRBJ1-1; D perhaps matches TRBD1 (6 bases). The CDR3 extends over 15 amino acids. Germline lookup yields CDR1 MNHEY and CDR2 SMNVEV (reference sequence). V lost 0 bases to trimming and J lost 5 bases, with 13 bases between them. The CDR3 bases are TGTGCCAGCAGTTTATCGCGGGGGGCTCGGACTGAAGCTTTCTTT. Its translation: CASSLSRGARTEAFF.

The J gene is TRBJ2-6, the V gene TRBV10-3, with a tentative D call TRBD1 (6 bases). Germline loops: CDR1 ENHRY, CDR2 SYGVKD. V lost 3 bases and J lost 2, with 20 bases in between. The CDR3 runs 19 residues. The CDR3 protein is CAISEISGQTSTGANVLTF. CDR3 coding DNA: TGTGCCATCAGTGAAATTTCTGGACAGACCTCTACTGGGGCCAACGTCCTGACTTTC.

In this sample, this clone turned up once. V and J are TRBV4-1 and TRBJ1-3; D unclear. CDR1 MGHRA and CDR2 YSYEKL come from the germline V gene. The CDR3 is 15 amino acids. The ends were cut back, 4 bases at V and 4 bases at J, with 14 bases in the middle. CDR3 nucleotides: TGCGCCAGCAGCCGCAGCGAGATCTCCGGAAACACCATATATTTT. This codes for CASSRSEISGNTIYF.

The chain carries TRBV5-1 and TRBJ2-7, with 7 bases lining up with TRBD1. The CDR3 covers 14 residues. The germline CDR1 and CDR2 sequences are SGHRS and YFSETQ. Trimming cost V 0 bases and J 3 bases; bases outside gene matches: 3. CDR3 sequence reads: CASSLDRGVYEQYF. The CDR3 DNA follows: TGCGCCAGCAGCTTGGACAGGGGCGTCTACGAGCAGTACTTC.

The chain combines TRBV14 with TRBJ2-5; tentatively, D is TRBD1 (6 bases). Between the trimmed V and J ends, which lost 4 bases and 0 bases, there was a span of 18 bases. The CDR3 sequence is 17 residues long. CDR1 is SGHDN and CDR2 is FVKESK in the germline V gene. The CDR3 DNA is TGTGCCAGCAGCCTAGTCAGGGGCGCAAGATACCAAGAGACCCAGTACTTC. This gives the protein CASSLVRGARYQETQYF.